This record covers a single T cell receptor (beta chain). Its antigen is not identified. The data were taken from a study of Ad26.COV2.S vaccination and SARS-CoV-2 variants. Study-level points and caveats: Vaccine recipients showed a spike-specific TCR breadth that was higher than in placebo recipients. Analytic work on TCR breadth and depth might have understated the full extent of total T cell responses. Breadth of non-spike TCRs did not differ between vaccinees and placebo recipients.

Assay: immunoSEQ multiplex PCR; the TCRdb copy retains only in-frame clones and omits some. The repertoire has tens of thousands of clones, around 83% of them found once; the top ten carry approximately 51%. The CDR3 contains 16 residues. The chain has TRBV21-1 and TRBJ1-1; the table's D gene call, TRBD1, was not cross checked with the DNA. TRBV21-1 counts as a pseudogene. The TCR comes from a human donor who had recovered from COVID-19. Sequenced here: peripheral blood, sampled after recovery from COVID-19. The CDR3 region has the DNA TGTGCCAGCAGCAAAGCTCGACAGGGAAGGTTTCATGAAGCTTTCTTT. Translation gives CASSKARQGRFHEAFF.